This T cell receptor (beta chain) is drawn from a study of sequential checkpoint blockade in melanoma. Study background: First-line arms were nivolumab then ipilimumab, or the reverse, randomized 1:1. Each arm's sequence ended with maintenance nivolumab.

Treatment given: randomized to nivolumab then ipilimumab (arm A) or the reverse (arm B). None of the patients previously received DNA-damaging chemotherapy. PBMC sorting kept live CD3+CD8+ cells without CD19 or CD56. Produced via immunoSEQ multiplex PCR; TCRdb's table is partial and in-frame only. Of 15,000 to 20,000 clones in the sample, over 60% were seen once. V gave up 6 bases and J gave up 5 bases, with 14 bases separating them. The germline V gene has CDR1 MDHEN and CDR2 SYDVKM. This CDR3 region has 13 residues. The gene calls are TRBV28 and TRBJ2-7, with D maybe TRBD1 (6 bases). Material: CD8+ T cells sorted from blood (inferred from file names), obtained from a patient given nivolumab and ipilimumab in sequence. The receptor was isolated from a human donor with melanoma. The CDR3 reads CASRRQVEDEQYF. The CDR3 DNA is TGTGCCAGCAGGCGACAGGTTGAAGACGAGCAGTACTTC.